The T cell receptor beta chain described here comes from a study of blood T cell repertoires in COVID-19. Study at large: Donors in the United States, Italy and Spain gave samples during acute or convalescent COVID-19.

Study processing details: Estimates of nucleated cell counts were drawn from the amplification of reference gene primers. TCRdb's copy holds only in-frame clones and misses some; the assay was immunoSEQ multiplex PCR. V, J and clone size are taken as reported in that table, and D and trimming were inferred from the DNA itself. The sample comprises around 250,000 clones, around 86% of which are singletons, and roughly 1.6% rests with the top ten. This CDR3 region has 13 residues. V lost 8 bases and J lost 2, with 13 bases in between. Germline CDR1 and CDR2: MDHEN and SYDVKM. Cohorts were determined from participant-reported clinical history.

The chain carries TRBV28 and TRBJ2-7, with D unresolved. Sequencing was carried out using PBMCs or T cells enriched from blood (not recorded which). The clonotype originates from a woman aged 45-65 years who had recovered from COVID-19. CDR3 sequence: CASRHDMPYEQYF. CDR3 DNA: TGTGCCAGCCGCCATGACATGCCCTACGAGCAGTACTTC.